Each of the 28 T cell receptor beta chains below was sequenced from the same sample in a study of type 1 and type 2 diabetes patients. The PCR template was genomic DNA. Amplification of the beta chain CDR3 used 30 forward and 13 reverse multiplex primers. TCRdb reprocessed the multiplex PCR reads via MiXCR and lists one record per CDR3 protein. This sample yields 270,000 or so distinct CDR3 sequences, of which around 47% are seen a single time; roughly 15% belongs to the top ten. The sample taken for sequencing was peripheral blood mononuclear cells (PBMCs). These receptors all come from a man aged 18 to 30 with type 2 diabetes.

The chain combines TRBV29-1 with TRBJ1-2, with D possibly TRBD1 on 5 matching bases. V lost 5 bases to trimming and J lost 4 bases, with 11 bases between them. Germline CDR1 and CDR2: SQVTM and ANQGSEA. The CDR3 is 12 residues long. The CDR3 region has the DNA TGCAGCGTTCCGGACAAGCTCTATGGCTACACCTTC. It specifies CSVPDKLYGYTF.

The V gene is TRBV7-3, the J gene TRBJ2-1; 7 bases fit TRBD1. The CDR3 is 14 residues long. The V gene end was trimmed by 5 bases and the J gene end by 10 bases; junction bases not matched to a gene: 11. Germline loops: CDR1 SGHTA, CDR2 FQGTGA. In nucleotides, the CDR3 is TGTGCCAGCAGCATTGGGGACAGCCCTATCGAGCAGTTCTTC. The encoded protein is CASSIGDSPIEQFF.

J is TRBJ1-2 and V is TRBV30; TRBD1 might be the D (6 bases). The germline V gene has CDR1 GTSNPN and CDR2 SVGIG (reference sequence). Trimming took 0 bases from V and 8 from J, leaving 13 bases between them. There are 13 residues in the CDR3. The CDR3 reads CAWSVVQGRGYTF. CDR3 DNA sequence: TGTGCCTGGAGTGTAGTACAGGGAAGAGGCTACACCTTC.

The chain uses TRBV4-2 and TRBJ2-3; TRBD1 matches 11 bases. The CDR3 consists of 16 residues. V shed 0 bases and J 3 bases; nucleotides not matched to a gene: 2. The germline V gene encodes CDR1 LGHNA and CDR2 YNFKEQ. CDR3 in amino acids: CASSQEGDRGTDTQYF. CDR3 DNA: TGTGCCAGCAGCCAAGAAGGGGACAGGGGGACAGATACGCAGTATTTT.

This clonotype was seen a handful of times. The V call is TRBV27, the J call TRBJ2-1, with TRBD2 matching over 9 bases. The CDR3 has 16 residues. The germline V gene encodes CDR1 MNHEY and CDR2 SMNVEV (reference sequence). V lost 5 bases, J lost 0 bases, and 5 bases stayed unmatched. This chain's CDR3 is CASSTSGPSSYNEQFF. The CDR3 nucleotides read TGTGCCAGCAGTACTAGCGGGCCGAGCTCCTACAATGAGCAGTTCTTC.

This clonotype was seen only a few times. This chain connects TRBV2 to TRBJ2-7; D perhaps matches TRBD2 (6 bases). The CDR3 extends over 14 amino acids. The V gene lost 8 bases and the J gene lost 2 bases, with 16 bases spanning the gap. CDR1 is SNHLY and CDR2 is FYNNEI in the germline V gene. The CDR3 region has the DNA TGTGCCAGCGGCCCGGGGGTCCTTACCTACGAGCAGTACTTC. Protein product: CASGPGVLTYEQYF.

The V and J genes are TRBV19 and TRBJ1-5; D is unclear. Germline V gene sequence: CDR1 LNHDA, CDR2 SQIVND (reference sequence). This CDR3 spans 13 amino acids. Trimming took off 5 bases at V and 3 bases at J, with 8 bases between the two ends. CDR3 in amino acids: CASSVGFNQPQHF. CDR3 coding DNA: TGTGCCAGTAGTGTCGGATTCAATCAGCCCCAGCATTTT.

This clonotype was counted a single time. CDR3 sequence (DNA): TGTGCCAGCAGTTACTCTGTAGCCAGGGCCTATGGCTACACCTTC. Its translation: CASSYSVARAYGYTF. The chain recombines TRBV25-1 with TRBJ1-2, with D possibly being TRBD1 (5 bases). With 5 bases removed from V and 4 bases from J, the gap between germline ends came to 17 bases. This CDR3 has 15 residues. The germline V gene has CDR1 MGHDK and CDR2 SYGVNS.

The V and J genes are TRBV6-2 or TRBV6-3 and TRBJ2-5, with a possible D match to TRBD1 (7 bases). V was clipped by 3 bases and J by 5 bases, with 19 bases between them. Germline assignment: CDR1 MNHEY and CDR2 SVGEGT. This CDR3 is built from 16 residues. The CDR3 loop reads CASSYRGRGARETQYF. CDR3 nucleotide sequence: TGTGCCAGCAGTTATCGGGGCAGGGGGGCTAGGGAGACCCAGTACTTC.

The chain is built from TRBV19 and TRBJ1-1; possibly TRBD1 for D (6 bases). Trimming shortened V by 1 base and J by 5 bases, and 11 bases separated the two germline ends. Per the germline V gene, CDR1 is LNHDA and CDR2 is SQIVND (reference sequence). CDR3 length: 14 residues. The DNA for the CDR3 is TGTGCCAGTAGTATAGGGACAGCGGTTACTGAAGCTTTCTTT. This sequence encodes CASSIGTAVTEAFF. Full variable domain (missing parts from reference TRBV19 and TRBJ1-1): DGGITQSPKYLFRKEGQNVTLSCEQNLNHDAMYWYRQDPGQGLRLIYYSQIVNDFQKGDIAEGYSVSREKKESFPLTVTSAQKNPTAFYLCASSIGTAVTEAFFGQGTRLTVV.

The chain is built from TRBV20-1 and TRBJ2-7; TRBD2 agrees at 9 bases. The CDR3 sequence is 15 residues long. Germline CDR1 is DFQATT and CDR2 is SNEGSKA (reference sequence). V shed 3 bases, J shed 0 bases, and the junction held 6 bases outside the gene matches. CDR3 in amino acids: CSASSTSGHSYEQYF. CDR3 sequence (DNA): TGCAGTGCTAGTTCCACTAGCGGGCACTCCTACGAGCAGTACTTC.

This clonotype showed up just a few times. The chain joins TRBV13 to TRBJ1-6; no clear D gene. Germline assignment: CDR1 PRHDT and CDR2 FYEKMQ (reference sequence). The V gene lost 2 bases and the J gene lost 7 bases, with 9 bases spanning the gap. The CDR3 is 14 residues long. CDR3 DNA sequence: TGTGCCAGCAGCTTAATGACCGCCAATTCACCCCTCCACTTT. Protein: CASSLMTANSPLHF. Full variable domain (remainder filled in from reference TRBV13 and TRBJ1-6): AAGVIQSPRHLIKEKRETATLKCYPIPRHDTVYWYQQGPGQDPQFLISFYEKMQSDKGSIPDRFSAQQFSDYHSELNMSSLELGDSALYFCASSLMTANSPLHFGNGTRLTVT.

This clonotype was observed once. The chain recombines TRBV28 with TRBJ2-6; D uncertain. V lost 2 bases and J 2 bases, leaving 7 bases between the germline ends. This CDR3 has 15 amino acids. Germline V lookup: CDR1 MDHEN, CDR2 SYDVKM. This chain's CDR3 is CASSLLGTGANVLTF. Written as DNA, the CDR3 is TGTGCCAGCAGTTTACTGGGGACTGGGGCCAACGTCCTGACTTTC.

This clonotype was observed at least ten times. This chain connects TRBV10-3 to TRBJ1-1; D remains ambiguous. This CDR3 has 12 amino acids. V gave up 3 bases and J gave up 7 bases, with 9 bases separating them. The germline V gene encodes CDR1 ENHRY and CDR2 SYGVKD. The CDR3 sequence is CAISESPHEAFF. CDR3 bases: TGTGCCATCAGTGAAAGTCCCCATGAAGCTTTCTTT.

The J gene is TRBJ1-1, the V gene TRBV24-1; D is unclear. The CDR3 is 20 residues long. V was trimmed by 2 bases and J by 0 bases, leaving 24 bases between them. Germline CDR1 reads KGHDR; CDR2 reads SFDVKD. The CDR3 sequence: CATSDSRLQAGPFMNTEAFF. Written as DNA, the CDR3 is TGTGCCACCAGTGATTCCCGGCTCCAGGCAGGACCTTTTATGAACACTGAAGCTTTCTTT.

V usage is TRBV5-1 and J usage is TRBJ2-1, with a weak D call TRBD2 (6 bases). This CDR3 comprises 16 residues. Trimming cost V 1 base and J 4 bases, with 15 bases left between them. The germline V gene has CDR1 SGHRS and CDR2 YFSETQ. The CDR3 DNA is TGCGCCAGCAGCTTGCGGGAGTCTGTCGGATACAATGAGCAGTTCTTC. Amino acids: CASSLRESVGYNEQFF. The whole variable domain, remainder taken from reference TRBV5-1 and TRBJ2-1, is KAGVTQTPRYLIKTRGQQVTLSCSPISGHRSVSWYQQTPGQGLQFLFEYFSETQRNKGNFPGRFSGRQFSNSRSEMNVSTLELGDSALYLCASSLRESVGYNEQFFGPGTRLTVL.

This sequence joins TRBV18 and TRBJ2-5; D gene ambiguous. Trimming pared 1 base from V and 5 bases from J, leaving 8 bases between. The CDR3 is 13 residues long. The germline V gene has CDR1 KGHSH and CDR2 LQKENI. The CDR3 nucleotides read TGTGCCAGCTCACCACGGATCGAGGAGACCCAGTACTTC. As protein: CASSPRIEETQYF.

This clonotype occurred many times. The chain is built from TRBV7-9 and TRBJ2-3, with a possible D match to TRBD1 (5 bases). Trimming cost V 5 bases and J 1 base, with 10 bases left between them. CDR1 is SEHNR, CDR2 FQNEAQ, per germline (reference sequence). CDR3 length: 14 residues. The CDR3 nucleotides are TGTGCCAGCAGCGCGCAGGGTGGCACAGATACGCAGTATTTT. Its translation: CASSAQGGTDTQYF.

J is TRBJ2-2 and V is TRBV7-9; perhaps TRBD1 as D (6 bases). This CDR3 has 17 residues. Trimming left V 5 bases short and J 4 bases short, with 20 bases between. Germline V gene lookup returns CDR1 SEHNR and CDR2 FQNEAQ (reference sequence). The CDR3 sequence is CASSNRDTQAITGELFF. The CDR3 DNA reads as TGTGCCAGCAGCAACCGGGACACCCAAGCGATCACCGGGGAGCTGTTTTTT.

This chain links TRBV2 with TRBJ2-7; 15 positions match TRBD2. Trimming at V came to 3 bases and at J to 0 bases, leaving 6 bases not matched to a gene. This CDR3 has 18 residues. Per germline, CDR1 SNHLY and CDR2 FYNNEI. CDR3 in DNA: TGTGCCAGCAGTGAGCCGGAGGGACTAGCGGGGGGCTCCTACGAGCAGTACTTC. This gives the protein CASSEPEGLAGGSYEQYF.

This clonotype was detected a few times. The rearrangement joins TRBV19 to TRBJ1-2; D is unclear. This CDR3 has 13 residues. The V end lost 3 bases, the J end lost 0 bases, and 5 bases lay between the germline ends. The germline CDR1 and CDR2 sequences are LNHDA and SQIVND (reference sequence). The CDR3 region is CASSIGSNYGYTF. The CDR3 DNA follows: TGTGCCAGTAGTATTGGATCTAACTATGGCTACACCTTC. The variable domain in full, completed from reference TRBV19 and TRBJ1-2, reads DGGITQSPKYLFRKEGQNVTLSCEQNLNHDAMYWYRQDPGQGLRLIYYSQIVNDFQKGDIAEGYSVSREKKESFPLTVTSAQKNPTAFYLCASSIGSNYGYTFGSGTRLTVV.

V is TRBV19 and J is TRBJ1-2; 7 bases align to TRBD1. Germline CDR1 LNHDA, CDR2 SQIVND (reference sequence). CDR3 size: 14 residues. With V trimmed by 11 bases and J by 4 bases, 13 bases remained unmatched. The CDR3 DNA reads TGTGCCCTCGAGGGAGGGGGCCAATTCTATGGCTACACCTTC. It specifies CALEGGGQFYGYTF.

Only a few counts were recorded for this clonotype. J is TRBJ2-7 and V is TRBV20-1; 8 bases line up with TRBD1. This CDR3 is built from 12 residues. V was pared by 6 bases and J by 6 bases, with 7 bases of the junction left unmatched. From germline, CDR1 is DFQATT and CDR2 SNEGSKA (reference sequence). DNA for the CDR3: TGCAGTGCCAAACCCACAGGGGGCGAGCAGTACTTC. Residues: CSAKPTGGEQYF.

The chain recombines TRBV5-1 with TRBJ2-7; D remains ambiguous. Trimming took off 0 bases at V and 5 bases at J, with 15 bases between the two ends. The CDR3 is 15 residues long. In germline, CDR1 is SGHRS, CDR2 YFSETQ. The CDR3 here is CASSLVGSSSDEQYF. The CDR3 DNA is TGCGCCAGCAGCTTGGTGGGGTCCTCTTCGGACGAGCAGTACTTC.

The CDR3 DNA reads TGTGCCATCAGTGAGTCGGGACACGCAAACTCCTACGAGCAGTACTTC. Translating it yields CAISESGHANSYEQYF. V and J are TRBV10-3 and TRBJ2-7; tentative D call: TRBD1 (6 bases). The germline V gene has CDR1 ENHRY and CDR2 SYGVKD. Deletions cut 0 bases from V and 0 bases from J, with 12 bases between. The CDR3 has 16 residues.

Concerning this clonotype itself: This may be a read error: a much more frequent sequence differs by one nucleotide. The chain joins TRBV2 to TRBJ2-5; D not resolved. The ends were cut back, 6 bases at V and 1 base at J, with 15 bases in the middle. The CDR3 is made up of 15 amino acids. The V gene's germline CDR1 is SNHLY and CDR2 FYNNEI. The CDR3 reads CASSAIVLPQETQYF. The CDR3 DNA reads TGTGCCAGCAGCGCCATAGTGTTACCCCAAGAGACCCAGTACTTC. The entire variable domain, with the rest obtained from reference TRBV2 and TRBJ2-5, is as follows: EPEVTQTPSHQVTQMGQEVILRCVPISNHLYFYWYRQILGQKVEFLVSFYNNEISEKSEIFDDQFSVERPDGSNFTLKIRSTKLEDSAMYFCASSAIVLPQETQYFGPGTRLLVL.

This clonotype was recorded a few times. The chain carries TRBV10-3 and TRBJ1-5; TRBD1 might be the D (6 bases). The ends were cut back, 2 bases at V and 7 bases at J, with 12 bases in the middle. There are 14 residues in the CDR3. Germline assignment: CDR1 ENHRY and CDR2 SYGVKD. CDR3 amino acids: CAISEGGARQPQHF. The CDR3 coding sequence is TGTGCCATCAGTGAGGGGGGCGCGAGGCAGCCCCAGCATTTT.

The V and J genes are TRBV12-3 or TRBV12-4 and TRBJ2-2; D is unresolved. V was shortened by 7 bases and J by 7 bases, with 7 bases between the two germline ends. There are 11 residues in the CDR3. The DNA for the CDR3 is TGTGCCAGCACAACTAACGGGGAGCTGTTTTTT. Its translation is CASTTNGELFF.